Below are 18 T cell receptor beta chains sequenced from a single sample in a study of T cell responses to AZD1222 COVID-19 vaccine. Assay used: immunoSEQ multiplex PCR; TCRdb lists only in-frame clones, some missing. The sample includes approximately 90,000 clones, 86% of them seen just once. This material consisted of peripheral blood, taken on day 0 of AZD1222 vaccination. Every receptor here comes from an adult in good health.

The CDR3 loop reads CASSLEREEYNEQFF. Here the CDR3 DNA reads TGTGCCAGCAGCTTAGAGCGGGAGGAATACAATGAGCAGTTCTTC. V and J are TRBV7-2 and TRBJ2-1; 9 bases fit TRBD2. This CDR3 region has 15 residues. Germline V CDR1 and CDR2: SGHTA, FQGNSA. The V segment lost 1 base and the J segment 4 bases; nucleotides outside the gene matches: 2.

The chain is built from TRBV6-1 and TRBJ1-1; D uncertain. Germline CDR1 reads MNHNS; CDR2 reads SASEGT. The CDR3 is made up of 16 amino acids. Between the trimmed V and J ends, which lost 2 bases and 2 bases, there was a span of 15 bases. The CDR3 region is CASSERRGFANTEAFF. CDR3 in DNA: TGTGCCAGCAGTGAAAGGCGCGGATTCGCTAACACTGAAGCTTTCTTT.

The chain links TRBV5-5 to TRBJ1-1; D unclear. The CDR3 is 14 residues long. V lost 0 bases, J lost 2 bases, and 8 bases lay in between. The germline V gene encodes CDR1 SGHKS and CDR2 YYEKEE (reference sequence). DNA for the CDR3: TGTGCCAGCAGCTTGGAAGCGGCAAACACTGAAGCTTTCTTT. This codes for CASSLEAANTEAFF.

The genes are TRBV20-1 and TRBJ2-1; no clear D. This CDR3 has 11 amino acids. Germline V lookup: CDR1 DFQATT, CDR2 SNEGSKA (reference sequence). Trimming shortened V by 0 bases and J by 10 bases, and 7 bases separated the two germline ends. CDR3 loop: CSARDPPEQFF. The CDR3 coding sequence is TGCAGTGCTAGAGATCCCCCAGAGCAGTTCTTC.

The gene calls are TRBV4-2 and TRBJ2-1; 10 bases are shared with TRBD2. Trimming removed 1 base from V and 7 bases from J; junction bases left unmatched: 13. This CDR3 is 18 amino acids long. Germline V CDR1 and CDR2: LGHNA, YNFKEQ. DNA for the CDR3: TGTGCCAGCAGCCAAGTCCCGGCTAGCGGGAGTTCAGGGAATGAGCAGTTCTTC. Its protein is CASSQVPASGSSGNEQFF.

This clone was recorded only once. V is TRBV7-8 and J is TRBJ2-7; the D gene is possibly TRBD2 (6 bases). V lost 6 bases and J 7 bases, leaving 22 bases between the germline ends. The germline gives CDR1 SGHVS, CDR2 FQNEAQ. The CDR3 has 15 amino acids. CDR3 DNA sequence: TGTGCCAGCAGTTTAACCGGAGGGCCGTCGGGGGAGCAGTACTTC. As protein: CASSLTGGPSGEQYF.

The chain combines TRBV6-6 with TRBJ1-5; D perhaps matches TRBD1 (6 bases). Germline CDR1 MNHNY, CDR2 SVGAGI (reference sequence). V gave up 4 bases and J gave up 3 bases, with 16 bases separating them. CDR3 length equals 16 residues. CDR3 nucleotides: TGTGCCAGCAGTTCCGCAGACAGGATAGCCAATCAGCCCCAGCATTTT. It codes for CASSSADRIANQPQHF.

V gene TRBV18 combines with J gene TRBJ1-1; no clear D. The CDR3 has 15 residues. Germline V gene sequence: CDR1 KGHSH, CDR2 LQKENI. V was trimmed by 5 bases and J by 1 base, leaving 14 bases between them. The CDR3 DNA is TGTGCCAGCTCAGTTTCAGCCATATGGAACACTGAAGCTTTCTTT. Translating it yields CASSVSAIWNTEAFF.

The chain's CDR3 is CASSLGQGRNGELFF. Here the CDR3 DNA reads TGTGCCAGCAGCTTAGGACAGGGGAGGAACGGGGAGCTGTTTTTT. The chain employs TRBV11-1 and TRBJ2-2; 8 positions match TRBD1. This CDR3 is built from 15 residues. CDR1 is SGHAT and CDR2 is FQDESV in the germline V gene (reference sequence). Trimming removed 1 base from V and 7 bases from J; junction bases left unmatched: 5.

The CDR3 protein is CASSRPASGGQETQYF. CDR3 DNA: TGTGCCAGCAGCCGCCCGGCTAGCGGGGGTCAAGAGACCCAGTACTTC. The chain is built from TRBV6-2 or TRBV6-3 and TRBJ2-5; 10 positions match TRBD2. This CDR3 has 16 amino acids. Germline V gene lookup returns CDR1 MNHEY and CDR2 SVGEGT. Trimming took 6 bases from V and 2 from J; bases not matched to a gene: 9.

This rearrangement joins TRBV28 to TRBJ2-7, with D perhaps TRBD1 or TRBD2 (6 bases each). The V gene lost 3 bases and the J gene lost 2 bases, with 14 bases spanning the gap. The CDR3 is 15 residues long. Germline V gene sequence: CDR1 MDHEN, CDR2 SYDVKM. As DNA, the CDR3 is TGTGCCAGCAGTTTCTTCCAGGGGAGGACCTACGAGCAGTACTTC. It encodes CASSFFQGRTYEQYF.

The chain employs TRBV9 and TRBJ2-5; the D gene could be TRBD1 or TRBD2 (5 bases each). Between the trimmed V and J ends, which lost 4 bases and 3 bases, there was a span of 16 bases. The length of the CDR3 is 15 residues. Germline lookup yields CDR1 SGDLS and CDR2 YYNGEE. Here the CDR3 reads CASSPTTGREETQYF. In nucleotides, the CDR3 is TGTGCCAGCAGCCCCACCACGGGGCGCGAAGAGACCCAGTACTTC.

The chain combines TRBV14 with TRBJ2-6; D gene ambiguous. CDR3 length: 15 residues. Germline V gene sequence: CDR1 SGHDN, CDR2 FVKESK. V lost 4 bases and J 1 base, leaving 8 bases between the germline ends. CDR3 DNA: TGTGCCAGCAGCCTCGTGGGATCTGGGGCCAACGTCCTGACTTTC. Translation gives CASSLVGSGANVLTF.

The gene calls are TRBV27 and TRBJ2-7, with 8 bases matching TRBD2. V lost 6 bases to trimming and J lost 3 bases; unmatched junction nucleotides: 4. There are 13 residues in the CDR3. Germline CDR1 and CDR2: MNHEY and SMNVEV (reference sequence). The CDR3 DNA reads TGTGCCAGCAGCAGGGGACTAGGCTACGAGCAGTACTTC. This encodes CASSRGLGYEQYF.

V usage is TRBV6-6 and J usage is TRBJ2-1; D is undetermined. CDR1 and CDR2 from the germline V gene are MNHNY and SVGAGI (reference sequence). This CDR3 has 13 residues. Between the trimmed V and J ends, which lost 0 bases and 7 bases, there was a span of 7 bases. Here the CDR3 DNA reads TGTGCCAGCAGTTACTCGTTACCGAATGAGCAGTTCTTC. Translation: CASSYSLPNEQFF.

The chain employs TRBV28 and TRBJ2-3, with 9 bases lining up with TRBD1. CDR1 is MDHEN and CDR2 is SYDVKM in the germline V gene. The junction had 15 bases not matched to a gene; V was cut back by 6 bases and J by 8 bases. The CDR3 runs to 16 residues. CDR3 DNA: TGTGCCAGCAGCCTCCCCGGACAGGGGCGAGCTGGTACGCAGTATTTT. It encodes CASSLPGQGRAGTQYF.

V gene TRBV19 combines with J gene TRBJ2-7, with unresolved D. The CDR3 contains 15 residues. V was clipped by 0 bases and J by 0 bases, with 9 bases between them. In germline, CDR1 is LNHDA, CDR2 SQIVND (reference sequence). The CDR3 spells CASSIEPGVSYEQYF. The CDR3 region has the DNA TGTGCCAGTAGTATAGAACCAGGTGTCTCCTACGAGCAGTACTTC.

V usage is TRBV20-1 and J usage is TRBJ1-1, with D tentatively TRBD1 (5 bases). Deletions cut 6 bases from V and 4 bases from J, with 6 bases between. The germline V gene has CDR1 DFQATT and CDR2 SNEGSKA (reference sequence). This CDR3 has 10 residues. CDR3 sequence: CSAGGTEAFF. The CDR3 DNA is TGCAGTGCGGGGGGCACTGAAGCTTTCTTT.